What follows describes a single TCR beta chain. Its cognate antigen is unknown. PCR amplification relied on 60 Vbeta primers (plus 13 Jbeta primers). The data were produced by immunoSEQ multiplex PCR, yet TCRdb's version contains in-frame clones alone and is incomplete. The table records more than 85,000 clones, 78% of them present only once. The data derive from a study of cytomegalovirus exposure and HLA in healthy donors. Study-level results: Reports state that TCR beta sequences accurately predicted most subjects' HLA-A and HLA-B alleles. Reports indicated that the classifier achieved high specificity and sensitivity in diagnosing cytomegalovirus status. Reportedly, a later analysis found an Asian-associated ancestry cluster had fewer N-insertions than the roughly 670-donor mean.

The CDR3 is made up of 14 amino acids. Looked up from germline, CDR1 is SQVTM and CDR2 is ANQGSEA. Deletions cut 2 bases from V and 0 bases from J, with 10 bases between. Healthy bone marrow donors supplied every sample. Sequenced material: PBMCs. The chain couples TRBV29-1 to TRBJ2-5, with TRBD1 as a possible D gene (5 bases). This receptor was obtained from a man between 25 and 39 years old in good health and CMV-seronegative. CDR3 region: CSVEWGQYQETQYF. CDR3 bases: TGCAGCGTTGAATGGGGCCAGTACCAAGAGACCCAGTACTTC. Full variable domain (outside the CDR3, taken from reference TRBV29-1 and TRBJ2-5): SAVISQKPSRDICQRGTSLTIQCQVDSQVTMMFWYRQQPGQSLTLIATANQGSEATYESGFVIDKFPISRPNLTFSTLTVSNMSPEDSSIYLCSVEWGQYQETQYFGPGTRLLVL.